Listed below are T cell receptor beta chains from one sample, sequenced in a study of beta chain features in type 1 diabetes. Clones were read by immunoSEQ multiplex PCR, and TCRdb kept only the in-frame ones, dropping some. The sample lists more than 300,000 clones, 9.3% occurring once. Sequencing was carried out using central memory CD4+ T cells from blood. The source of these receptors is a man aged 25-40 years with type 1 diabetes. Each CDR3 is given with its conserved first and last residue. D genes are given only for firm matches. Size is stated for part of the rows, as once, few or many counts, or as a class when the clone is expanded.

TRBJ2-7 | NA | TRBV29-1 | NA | TGCAGCGTTGACAGCCAGGGTATCGACGAGCAGTACTTC | CSVDSQGIDEQYF
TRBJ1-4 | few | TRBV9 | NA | TGTGCCAGCAGCCCCGGAGGGCAGACTAATGAAAAACTGTTTTTT | CASSPGGQTNEKLFF
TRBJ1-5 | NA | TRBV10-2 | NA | TGCGCCAGCAGTGACAGGGCGGGTCAGCCCCAGCATTTT | CASSDRAGQPQHF
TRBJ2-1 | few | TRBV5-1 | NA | TGCGCCAGCAGCCAGGGACTCGACAATGAGCAGTTCTTC | CASSQGLDNEQFF
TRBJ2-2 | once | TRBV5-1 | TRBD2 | TGCGCCAGCAGGTCCGGGACTAGATCCGGGGAGCTGTTTTTT | CASRSGTRSGELFF
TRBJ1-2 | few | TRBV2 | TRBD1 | TGTGCCAGCAGTGGGGACAGGGGGCAAGGACAGAACTATGGCTACACCTTC | CASSGDRGQGQNYGYTF
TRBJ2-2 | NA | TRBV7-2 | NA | TGTGCCAGCAGCTTAATCCGGAACACCGGGGAGCTGTTTTTT | CASSLIRNTGELFF
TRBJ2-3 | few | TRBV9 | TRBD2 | TGTGCCAGCAGCGTAGGGAGCGGGGGGTCGAGTACGCAGTATTTT | CASSVGSGGSSTQYF
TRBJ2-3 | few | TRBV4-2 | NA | TGTGCCAGCAGCCTCGACAGCGGCACAGATACGCAGTATTTT | CASSLDSGTDTQYF
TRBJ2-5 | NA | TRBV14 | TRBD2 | TGTGCCAGCAGCCAAGATCCCCGGACTAGCGGGGGCCAAGAGACCCAGTACTTC | CASSQDPRTSGGQETQYF
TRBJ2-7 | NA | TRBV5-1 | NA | TGCGCCAGCACCGTGAATGGGAGAAGCTCCTACGAGCAGTACTTC | CASTVNGRSSYEQYF
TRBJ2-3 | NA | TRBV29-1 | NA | TGCAGCATCCTCGGGACGAGCACAGATACGCAGTATTTT | CSILGTSTDTQYF
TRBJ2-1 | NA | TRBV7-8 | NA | TGTGCCAGCAGCAGGGCCCTATACAATGAGCAGTTCTTC | CASSRALYNEQFF
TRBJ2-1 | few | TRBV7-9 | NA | TGTGCCAGCAGCCGGCTAGCGTTCGATGAGCAGTTCTTC | CASSRLAFDEQFF
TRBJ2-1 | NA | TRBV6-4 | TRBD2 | TGTGCCAGCAGTGCAGGTGGGACTAGCGGACCTGGTGGGCAGTTCTTC | CASSAGGTSGPGGQFF
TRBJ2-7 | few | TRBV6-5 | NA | TGTGCCAGCAGTTACCGACCCACGGCCTACGAGCAGTACTTC | CASSYRPTAYEQYF
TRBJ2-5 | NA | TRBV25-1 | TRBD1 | TGTGCCAGCGCCGGGGACAGGGGGCTGAAGACCCAGTACTTC | CASAGDRGLKTQYF
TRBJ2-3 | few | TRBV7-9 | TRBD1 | TGTGCCAGCTACGACAGGGGGCAAGATACGCAGTATTTT | CASYDRGQDTQYF
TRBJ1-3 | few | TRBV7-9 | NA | TGTGCCAGCAGCTTAGAAAGGAGACAGACTGGAAACACCATATATTTT | CASSLERRQTGNTIYF
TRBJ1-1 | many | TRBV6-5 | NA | TGTGCCAGCAGGCCGACAGTGAACACTGAAGCTTTCTTT | CASRPTVNTEAFF
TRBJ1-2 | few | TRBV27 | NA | TGTGCCACCTCTGGCGATTCCGGAGGCTACACCTTC | CATSGDSGGYTF
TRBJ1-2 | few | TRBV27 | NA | TGTGCCACCGGGCCACTAACAAGTTTGAACTATGGCTACACCTTC | CATGPLTSLNYGYTF
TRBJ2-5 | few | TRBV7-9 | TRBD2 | TGTGCCAGCAGCTTGGTAGCGGGGGCTTACCAAGAGACCCAGTACTTC | CASSLVAGAYQETQYF
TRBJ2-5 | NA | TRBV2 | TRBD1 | TGTGCCAGCAGTGAAGCGGGACAGGCAAAGGAGACCCAGTACTTC | CASSEAGQAKETQYF
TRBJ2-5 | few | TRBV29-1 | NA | TGCAGCTTAACCGGAGGGGGGGGCCCCCACTGGGAGACCCAGTACTTC | CSLTGGGGPHWETQYF
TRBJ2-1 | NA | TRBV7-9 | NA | TGTGCCAGCAGCTTCGTCCCCTACAATGAGCAGTTCTTC | CASSFVPYNEQFF
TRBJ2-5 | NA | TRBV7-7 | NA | TGTGCCAGCAGCTCGGGACGGCAAGAGACCCAGTACTTC | CASSSGRQETQYF
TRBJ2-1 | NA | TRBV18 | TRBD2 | TGTGCCAGCTCACCACCGACAGGGACTAGCGGGGTTGGGGAGCAGTTCTTC | CASSPPTGTSGVGEQFF
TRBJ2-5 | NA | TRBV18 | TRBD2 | TGTGCCAGCTCACGGACTAGCGGGGAAGAGACCCAGTACTTC | CASSRTSGEETQYF
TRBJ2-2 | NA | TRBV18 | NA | TGTGCCAGCTCACCACTTGATAGGGGAAACACCGGGGAGCTGTTTTTT | CASSPLDRGNTGELFF
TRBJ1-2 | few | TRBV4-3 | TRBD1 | TGCGCCAGCAGCCACCTCGGACAGGGGTATGGCTACACCTTC | CASSHLGQGYGYTF
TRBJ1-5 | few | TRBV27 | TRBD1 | TGTGCCAGCAGTCCAGGGGGCCAGGTATCTCAGCCCCAGCATTTT | CASSPGGQVSQPQHF
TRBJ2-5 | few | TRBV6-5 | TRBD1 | TGTGCCAGCAGCCCCAGGGGGGAGACCCAGTACTTC | CASSPRGETQYF
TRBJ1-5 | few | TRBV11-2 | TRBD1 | TGTGCCAGCAGCATTTTGTCGGGACAGGGGACCAATCAGCCCCAGCATTTT | CASSILSGQGTNQPQHF
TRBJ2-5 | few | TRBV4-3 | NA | TGCGCCAGCAGCCAAGGGGGGGTCGAGACCCAGTACTTC | CASSQGGVETQYF
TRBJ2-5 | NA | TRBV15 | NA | TGTGCCACCAGGGGGGCGGGGAGCCAAGAGACCCAGTACTTC | CATRGAGSQETQYF
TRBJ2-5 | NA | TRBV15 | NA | TGTGCCACCAGCAGAGATGGTGCGGACCAAGAGACCCAGTACTTC | CATSRDGADQETQYF
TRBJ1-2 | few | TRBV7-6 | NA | TGTGCCAGCAGCTTTAGACAGCCCTCTAACTATGGCTACACCTTC | CASSFRQPSNYGYTF
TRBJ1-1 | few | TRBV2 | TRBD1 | TGTGCCAGCACCCAGGGGACAGTAAAGGCTTTCTTT | CASTQGTVKAFF
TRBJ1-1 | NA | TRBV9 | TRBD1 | TGTGCCAGCAGCGTAGAACAGGGGGCCAGGGGCACTGAAGCTTTCTTT | CASSVEQGARGTEAFF
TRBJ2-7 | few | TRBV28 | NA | TGTGCCAGCAGTGGCGAAGGGGGTGTAGACGAGCAGTACTTC | CASSGEGGVDEQYF
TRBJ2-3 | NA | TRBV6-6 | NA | TGTGCCAGCAGTTACTCGATCCGGGGCGGGTCAGATACGCAGTATTTT | CASSYSIRGGSDTQYF
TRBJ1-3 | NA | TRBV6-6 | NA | TGTGCCAGCACCCTGACGGGAACAGGAAGGGACACCATATATTTT | CASTLTGTGRDTIYF
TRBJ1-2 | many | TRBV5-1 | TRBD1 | TGCGCCAGCAGCCCCGAGCTTTTGACAGGGGTCGGCTATGGCTACACCTTC | CASSPELLTGVGYGYTF
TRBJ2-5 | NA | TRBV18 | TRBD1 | TGTGCCAGCTCACCAGGACAGGGGCGCCAAGAGACCCAGTACTTC | CASSPGQGRQETQYF
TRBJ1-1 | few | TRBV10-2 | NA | TGCGCCAGCAGAGTAAACACTGAAGCTTTCTTT | CASRVNTEAFF
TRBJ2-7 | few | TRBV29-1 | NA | TGCAGCGTCCGTACGGGAGAAGTGGAGTACTTC | CSVRTGEVEYF
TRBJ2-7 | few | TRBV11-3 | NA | TGTGCCAGCAGCTTAGTCTTTCCTAGTCTCGATCTATTGGAGCAGTACTTC | CASSLVFPSLDLLEQYF
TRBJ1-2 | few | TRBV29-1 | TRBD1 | TGCAGCGCTGGGACAGGGGGGGCCTATGGCTACACCTTC | CSAGTGGAYGYTF
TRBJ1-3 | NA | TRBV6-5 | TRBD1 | TGTGCCAGCAGCGACTCCGGGACAGTAGGAAACACCATATATTTT | CASSDSGTVGNTIYF
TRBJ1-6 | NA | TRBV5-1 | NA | TGCGCCAGCAGGGCCGAAGCTGCTGTGAGGGCTTCACCCCTCCACTTT | CASRAEAAVRASPLHF
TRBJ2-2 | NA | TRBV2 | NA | TGTGCCAGCACCCCCCTGGGGAGCACCGGGGAGCTGTTTTTT | CASTPLGSTGELFF
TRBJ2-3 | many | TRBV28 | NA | TGTGCCAGCAGTTCGTACGGCCAAAATACGCAGTATTTT | CASSSYGQNTQYF
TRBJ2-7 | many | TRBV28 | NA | TGTGCCAGCAGCCCCGACATACAGGGTGAGCACGAGCAGTACTTC | CASSPDIQGEHEQYF
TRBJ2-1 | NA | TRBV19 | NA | TGTGCCAGTAGTATTTGGGGTAACTACAATGAGCAGTTCTTC | CASSIWGNYNEQFF
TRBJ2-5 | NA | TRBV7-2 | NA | TGTGCCAGCAGCCCCACTGGTCTGGAGACCCAGTACTTC | CASSPTGLETQYF
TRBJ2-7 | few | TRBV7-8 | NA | TGTGCCAGCAGCGCGAGGGCAGCTGGAGCCTACGAGCAGTACTTC | CASSARAAGAYEQYF